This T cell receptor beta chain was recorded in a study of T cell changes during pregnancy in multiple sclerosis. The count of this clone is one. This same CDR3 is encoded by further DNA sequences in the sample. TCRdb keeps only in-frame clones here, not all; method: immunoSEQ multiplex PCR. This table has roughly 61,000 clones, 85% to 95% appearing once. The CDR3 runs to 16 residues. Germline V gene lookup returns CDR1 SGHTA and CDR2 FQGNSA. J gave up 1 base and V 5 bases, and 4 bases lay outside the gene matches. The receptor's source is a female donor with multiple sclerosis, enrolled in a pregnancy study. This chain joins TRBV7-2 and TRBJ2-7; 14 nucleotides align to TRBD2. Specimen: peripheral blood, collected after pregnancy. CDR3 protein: CASSLGLAGVSYEQYF. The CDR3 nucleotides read TGTGCCAGCAGCCTGGGACTAGCGGGAGTATCCTACGAGCAGTACTTC.